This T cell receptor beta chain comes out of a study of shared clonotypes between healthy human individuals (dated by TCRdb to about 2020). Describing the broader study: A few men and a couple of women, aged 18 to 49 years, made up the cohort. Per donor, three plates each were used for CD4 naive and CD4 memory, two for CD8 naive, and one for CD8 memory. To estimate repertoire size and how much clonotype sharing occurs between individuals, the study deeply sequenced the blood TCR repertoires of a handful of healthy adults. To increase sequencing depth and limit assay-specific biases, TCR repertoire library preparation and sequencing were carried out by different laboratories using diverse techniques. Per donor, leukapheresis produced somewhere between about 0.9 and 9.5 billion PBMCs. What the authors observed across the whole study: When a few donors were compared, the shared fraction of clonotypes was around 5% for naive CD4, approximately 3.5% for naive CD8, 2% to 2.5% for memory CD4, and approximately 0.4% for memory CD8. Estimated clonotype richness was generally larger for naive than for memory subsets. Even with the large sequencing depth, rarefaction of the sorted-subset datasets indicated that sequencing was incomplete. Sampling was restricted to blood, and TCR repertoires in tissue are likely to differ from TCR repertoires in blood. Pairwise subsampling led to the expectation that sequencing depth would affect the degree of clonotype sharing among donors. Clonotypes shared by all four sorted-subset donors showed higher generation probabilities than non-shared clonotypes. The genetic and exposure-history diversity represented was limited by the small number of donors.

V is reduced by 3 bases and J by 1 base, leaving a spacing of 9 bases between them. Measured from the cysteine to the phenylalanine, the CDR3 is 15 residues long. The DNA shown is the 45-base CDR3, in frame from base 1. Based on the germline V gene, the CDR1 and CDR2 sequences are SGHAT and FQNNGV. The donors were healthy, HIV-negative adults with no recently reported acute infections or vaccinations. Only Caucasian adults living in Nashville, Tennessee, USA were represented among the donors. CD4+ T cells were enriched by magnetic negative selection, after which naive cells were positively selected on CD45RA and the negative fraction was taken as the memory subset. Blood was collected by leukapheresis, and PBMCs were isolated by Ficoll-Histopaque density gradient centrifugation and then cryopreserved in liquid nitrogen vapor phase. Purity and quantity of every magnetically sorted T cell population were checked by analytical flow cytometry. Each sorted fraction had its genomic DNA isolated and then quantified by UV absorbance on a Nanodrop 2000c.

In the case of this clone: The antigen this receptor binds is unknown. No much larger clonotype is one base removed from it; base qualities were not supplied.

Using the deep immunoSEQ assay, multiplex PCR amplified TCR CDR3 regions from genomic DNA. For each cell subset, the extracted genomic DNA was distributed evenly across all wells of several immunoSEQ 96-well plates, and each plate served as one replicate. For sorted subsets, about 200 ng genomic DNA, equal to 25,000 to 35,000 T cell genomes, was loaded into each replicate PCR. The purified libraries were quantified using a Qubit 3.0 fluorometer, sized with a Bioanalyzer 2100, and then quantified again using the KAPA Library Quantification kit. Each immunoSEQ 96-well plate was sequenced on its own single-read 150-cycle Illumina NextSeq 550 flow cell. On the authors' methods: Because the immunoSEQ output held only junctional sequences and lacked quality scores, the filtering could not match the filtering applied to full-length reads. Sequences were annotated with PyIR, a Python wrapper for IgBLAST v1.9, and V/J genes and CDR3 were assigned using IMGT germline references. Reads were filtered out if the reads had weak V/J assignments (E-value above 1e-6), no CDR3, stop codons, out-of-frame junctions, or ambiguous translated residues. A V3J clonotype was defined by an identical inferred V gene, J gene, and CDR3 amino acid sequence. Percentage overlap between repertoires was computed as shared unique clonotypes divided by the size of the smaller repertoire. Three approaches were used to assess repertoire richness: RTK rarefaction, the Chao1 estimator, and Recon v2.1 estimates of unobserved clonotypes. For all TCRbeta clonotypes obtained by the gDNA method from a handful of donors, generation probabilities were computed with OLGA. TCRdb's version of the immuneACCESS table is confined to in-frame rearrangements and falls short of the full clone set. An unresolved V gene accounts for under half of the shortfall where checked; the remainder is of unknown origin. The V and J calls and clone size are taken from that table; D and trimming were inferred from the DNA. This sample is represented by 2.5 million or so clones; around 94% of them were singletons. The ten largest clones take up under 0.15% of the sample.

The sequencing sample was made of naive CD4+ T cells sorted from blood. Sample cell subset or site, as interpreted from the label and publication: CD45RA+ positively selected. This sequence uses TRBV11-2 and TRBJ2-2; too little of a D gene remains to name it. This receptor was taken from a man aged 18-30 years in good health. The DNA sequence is TGTGCCAGCAGCTTCCACCTGAGGAACACCGGGGAGCTGTTTTTT. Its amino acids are CASSFHLRNTGELFF.